These T cell receptor beta chains were read from a single sample in a study of blood T cell repertoires in COVID-19. TCRdb keeps only in-frame clones here, not all; method: immunoSEQ multiplex PCR. The sample shows about 48,000 clones, under 90% of them seen only once. Sample: peripheral blood. The receptors derive from a woman over 75 with COVID-19, enrolled during active disease. Both conserved end residues are part of each CDR3. The order of the fields is clone size, J gene, D gene, V gene, CDR3 protein, CDR3 DNA. A D gene is named only where the DNA matches it firmly. The size entry is marked missing in some rows and otherwise reads once, few, many or a size class.

size: NA
J: TRBJ2-5
D: TRBD1
V: TRBV5-1
CDR3: CASSRGQGLQETQYF
DNA: TGCGCCAGCAGCCGGGGACAGGGGCTACAAGAGACCCAGTACTTC

size: NA
J: TRBJ2-1
D: NA
V: TRBV3-1/TRBV3-2
CDR3: CASSACIPFHSDNEQFF
DNA: TGTGCCAGCAGCGCGTGTATTCCCTTCCATTCCGACAATGAGCAGTTCTTC

size: once
J: TRBJ2-7
D: TRBD1
V: TRBV10-3
CDR3: CAISFGQGIYEQYF
DNA: TGTGCCATCTCCTTCGGACAGGGCATATACGAGCAGTACTTC

size: NA
J: TRBJ1-2
D: NA
V: TRBV29-1
CDR3: CSVKLDNVYGYTF
DNA: TGCAGCGTCAAACTGGACAACGTCTATGGCTACACCTTC

size: once
J: TRBJ2-1
D: NA
V: TRBV27
CDR3: CASSPSRQELTDEQFF
DNA: TGTGCCAGCAGTCCGTCCCGACAGGAGCTGACGGATGAGCAGTTCTTC

size: once
J: TRBJ2-1
D: TRBD2
V: TRBV27
CDR3: CASTGLLYNEQFF
DNA: TGTGCCAGCACGGGACTACTATACAATGAGCAGTTCTTC

size: NA
J: TRBJ2-1
D: NA
V: TRBV24-1
CDR3: CATSGGNRDTYYNEQFF
DNA: TGTGCCACCAGTGGGGGCAACCGGGACACCTACTACAATGAGCAGTTCTTC

size: NA
J: TRBJ2-1
D: NA
V: TRBV5-6
CDR3: CASSPTAGNNEQFF
DNA: TGTGCCAGCAGCCCAACAGCGGGCAACAATGAGCAGTTCTTC

size: NA
J: TRBJ2-7
D: NA
V: TRBV10-3
CDR3: CAISLAQAEQYF
DNA: TGTGCCATCAGTCTAGCGCAGGCCGAGCAGTACTTC

size: NA
J: TRBJ2-1
D: TRBD2
V: TRBV28
CDR3: CASTEGTSGNEQFF
DNA: TGTGCCAGCACCGAGGGGACTAGCGGCAATGAGCAGTTCTTC

size: NA
J: TRBJ2-3
D: NA
V: TRBV4-1
CDR3: CASSHRDQDTDTQYF
DNA: TGCGCCAGCAGCCATAGAGATCAGGACACAGATACGCAGTATTTT

size: NA
J: TRBJ1-2
D: NA
V: TRBV5-4
CDR3: CASSSDSQSGGYTF
DNA: TGTGCCAGCAGCTCGGACAGCCAATCGGGCGGCTACACCTTC

size: NA
J: TRBJ2-1
D: TRBD2
V: TRBV4-1
CDR3: CASSQVERGFDEQFF
DNA: TGCGCCAGCAGCCAAGTCGAGCGGGGGTTCGATGAGCAGTTCTTC

size: NA
J: TRBJ2-1
D: NA
V: TRBV29-1
CDR3: CSVVTHHYNEQFF
DNA: TGCAGCGTTGTAACTCACCACTACAATGAGCAGTTCTTC

size: NA
J: TRBJ2-7
D: NA
V: TRBV28
CDR3: CASSLHPKTYEQYF
DNA: TGTGCCAGCAGTTTACATCCCAAAACTTACGAGCAGTACTTC

size: NA
J: TRBJ1-5
D: NA
V: TRBV20-1
CDR3: CSASVRGSYSNQPQHF
DNA: TGCAGTGCTAGTGTTCGGGGAAGCTATAGCAATCAGCCCCAGCATTTT